This TCR beta chain was retrieved from a study of shared clonotypes between healthy human individuals. Profiled with immunoSEQ multiplex PCR; TCRdb holds only in-frame clones, not every one. The sample yields about 600,000 clones, 95% to 98% seen once. The sample was naive CD4+ T cells sorted from blood. The subset: CD45RA+ positively selected. The TCR originated in a woman in her 30s in good health.

The CDR3 is CASSLRGISKNIQYF. The CDR3 bases are TGTGCCAGCAGCTTGAGGGGGATTAGCAAAAACATTCAGTACTTC. The V and J genes are TRBV5-6 and TRBJ2-4; a weak D match, TRBD1 (6 bases). This CDR3 is built from 15 residues. The germline CDR1 and CDR2 sequences are SGHDT and YYEEEE. Trimming took off 1 base at V and 3 bases at J, with 11 bases between the two ends.